The 16 T cell receptor beta chains below were found in one sample sequenced in a study of T cell responses to AZD1222 COVID-19 vaccine. Profiled with immunoSEQ multiplex PCR; TCRdb holds only in-frame clones, not every one. The data hold more than 150,000 clones, with 94% observed a single time. The sequencing used peripheral blood, collected on day 0 of AZD1222 vaccination. The receptor source for this set is an adult in good health.

The chain combines TRBV19 with TRBJ1-6, with D maybe TRBD1 (5 bases). Germline-derived CDR1 and CDR2 are LNHDA and SQIVND (reference sequence). The V end lost 6 bases, the J end lost 10 bases, and 16 bases lay between the germline ends. CDR3 length equals 14 residues. The CDR3 protein is CASSAMTRGSPLHF. The CDR3, as DNA: TGTGCCAGTAGCGCCATGACCCGGGGCTCACCCCTCCACTTT.

For the CDR3, the DNA is TGTGCCAGCTATTCCCCCGGTAGCGGGAGCTACGAGCAGTACTTC. Amino acid sequence: CASYSPGSGSYEQYF. This chain joins TRBV2 and TRBJ2-7; 9 bases are a match to TRBD2. The CDR3 loop spans 15 amino acids. Germline lookup yields CDR1 SNHLY and CDR2 FYNNEI. Trimming took 8 bases from V and 3 from J; bases not matched to a gene: 11. Based on the CDR3 plus reference TRBV2 and TRBJ2-7, the full variable domain is EPEVTQTPSHQVTQMGQEVILRCVPISNHLYFYWYRQILGQKVEFLVSFYNNEISEKSEIFDDQFSVERPDGSNFTLKIRSTKLEDSAMYFCASYSPGSGSYEQYFGPGTRLTVT.

The chain links TRBV12-5 to TRBJ2-2; 9 bases are a match to TRBD2. J was trimmed by 5 bases and V by 6 bases; bases with no gene match: 7. The CDR3 runs 15 residues. Looked up from germline, CDR1 is LGHNT and CDR2 is FRNRAP. The DNA for the CDR3 is TGTGCTAGTGGGATGGGACTAGCCGTGACCGGGGAGCTGTTTTTT. Protein product: CASGMGLAVTGELFF.

The chain links TRBV5-1 to TRBJ2-1, with 10 positions matching TRBD2. The CDR3 runs to 15 residues. CDR1 is SGHRS, CDR2 YFSETQ, per germline. V was pared by 2 bases and J by 8 bases, with 7 bases of the junction left unmatched. The CDR3 loop reads CASSFGTSDRDEQFF. CDR3 DNA: TGCGCCAGCAGCTTCGGGACTAGCGATAGGGATGAGCAGTTCTTC.

The J gene is TRBJ2-2, the V gene TRBV30; D gene ambiguous. With 1 base removed from V and 0 bases from J, the gap between germline ends came to 6 bases. The V gene's germline CDR1 is GTSNPN and CDR2 SVGIG (reference sequence). The CDR3 extends over 14 amino acids. The CDR3 DNA follows: TGTGCCTGGAGTGGGGCAGCGAACACCGGGGAGCTGTTTTTT. It encodes CAWSGAANTGELFF.

The V gene is TRBV28, the J gene TRBJ1-2; D is ambiguous. CDR3 length: 13 residues. Trimming removed 3 bases at V and 4 bases at J, with 9 bases between. Germline assignment: CDR1 MDHEN and CDR2 SYDVKM. CDR3 region: CASSLEPFYGYTF. The CDR3 nucleotides read TGTGCCAGCAGTTTGGAGCCTTTCTATGGCTACACCTTC.

The chain couples TRBV27 to TRBJ1-1; D gene ambiguous. The CDR3 has 14 residues. The V gene's germline CDR1 is MNHEY and CDR2 SMNVEV (reference sequence). Trimming took off 2 bases at V and 8 bases at J, with 15 bases between the two ends. CDR3 loop: CASSLVMRAPEAFF. As DNA, the CDR3 is TGTGCCAGCAGTTTAGTTATGAGGGCCCCCGAAGCTTTCTTT.

V usage is TRBV27 and J usage is TRBJ2-1; TRBD2 is a possible D gene (5 bases). The CDR3 sequence is 14 residues long. Trimming shortened V by 2 bases and J by 4 bases, and 9 bases separated the two germline ends. Germline V gene lookup returns CDR1 MNHEY and CDR2 SMNVEV (reference sequence). The CDR3 here is CASSLAGSYNEQFF. The DNA of the CDR3 is TGTGCCAGCAGTTTAGCGGGCAGTTACAATGAGCAGTTCTTC.

CDR3: CAITGTSSYEQYF. The CDR3 nucleotides read TGTGCCATTACCGGGACTAGCTCCTACGAGCAGTACTTC. The gene calls are TRBV10-3 and TRBJ2-7, with 8 bases matching TRBD2. The ends lost 9 bases at V and 0 bases at J; junction bases unmatched: 4. Germline assignment: CDR1 ENHRY and CDR2 SYGVKD. This CDR3 is built from 13 residues.

This clone was observed a single time. J is TRBJ1-4 and V is TRBV19; the D is unclear. The CDR3 is 14 amino acids. Germline V gene data show CDR1 as LNHDA and CDR2 as SQIVND (reference sequence). Trimming removed 5 bases from V and 0 bases from J, with 7 bases in between. This CDR3 reads CASSLTATNEKLFF. The CDR3 region has the DNA TGTGCCAGTAGTTTAACAGCAACTAATGAAAAACTGTTTTTT.

This clone was found a few times. This same CDR3 is encoded by further DNA sequences in the sample. The chain has TRBV5-4 and TRBJ1-1; D gene uncertain. Between the trimmed V and J ends, which lost 4 bases and 1 base, there was a span of 2 bases. Germline assignment: CDR1 SGHNT and CDR2 YYREEE (reference sequence). The CDR3 runs to 11 residues. The DNA of the CDR3 is TGTGCCAGCAGCCGGAACACTGAAGCTTTCTTT. It is translated as CASSRNTEAFF.

This clone was counted once. The V gene is TRBV5-1, the J gene TRBJ2-3; possibly TRBD2 for D (5 bases). V was pared by 2 bases and J by 3 bases, with 10 bases between. The CDR3 covers 14 residues. The V gene's germline CDR1 is SGHRS and CDR2 YFSETQ. The CDR3 here is CASSFTGLTDTQYF. CDR3 nucleotide sequence: TGCGCCAGCAGCTTTACGGGATTAACAGATACGCAGTATTTT.

The chain employs TRBV6-5 and TRBJ2-5; weak D call: TRBD2 (6 bases). CDR3 length: 13 residues. Trimming removed 7 bases from V and 2 bases from J, with 11 bases in between. CDR1 is MNHEY and CDR2 is SVGAGI in the germline V gene. The CDR3 DNA sequence: TGTGCCAGCAACCCAGGAGGGCAAGAGACCCAGTACTTC. This encodes CASNPGGQETQYF.

The genes are TRBV29-1 and TRBJ2-1; TRBD1 agrees at 7 bases. The germline gives CDR1 SQVTM, CDR2 ANQGSEA. This CDR3 has 16 amino acids. J was trimmed by 4 bases and V by 6 bases; bases with no gene match: 15. Here the CDR3 reads CSVPDGQAFLYNEQFF. DNA for the CDR3: TGCAGCGTCCCCGACGGACAGGCCTTTTTGTACAATGAGCAGTTCTTC.

The J gene is TRBJ1-5, the V gene TRBV15; D ambiguous. In germline, CDR1 is LNHNV, CDR2 YYDKDF (reference sequence). The CDR3 has 13 amino acids. Trimming took 0 bases from V and 6 from J, leaving 6 bases between them. CDR3 DNA sequence: TGTGCCACCAGCAGAGACATAGGTCAGCCCCAGCATTTT. Amino acids: CATSRDIGQPQHF.

The chain combines TRBV29-1 with TRBJ1-2; possible D gene TRBD1, 5 bases. Germline V gene sequence: CDR1 SQVTM, CDR2 ANQGSEA. With 6 bases removed from V and 1 base from J, the gap between germline ends came to 12 bases. CDR3 length: 13 amino acids. This chain's CDR3 is CSVGEGSNYGYTF. The DNA for the CDR3 is TGCAGCGTGGGGGAAGGGAGTAACTATGGCTACACCTTC. Drawing the rest from reference TRBV29-1 and TRBJ1-2, the complete variable domain is SAVISQKPSRDICQRGTSLTIQCQVDSQVTMMFWYRQQPGQSLTLIATANQGSEATYESGFVIDKFPISRPNLTFSTLTVSNMSPEDSSIYLCSVGEGSNYGYTFGSGTRLTVV.